The 27 T cell receptor beta chains listed next were all sequenced from one sample in a study of cytomegalovirus exposure and HLA in healthy donors (dated by TCRdb to the late 2010s). Library prep was done by the immunoSEQ multiplex PCR assay. For the multiplex PCR, a mixture combining 60 forward primers for TCR Vbeta segments and 13 reverse primers for TCR Jbeta segments was used. TCRdb retrieved this table from immuneACCESS and kept in-frame rearrangements only. Not all clones are present; in checked studies, unresolved V genes account for under half, and no reason is known for the remainder. The sample contains about 60,000 clones, around three quarters of them found a single time. The top ten hold about 3.6% of the sample. Sequences were obtained from PBMCs. The receptors stem from a woman aged 40-49 years in good health and CMV-seropositive.

V is TRBV19 and J is TRBJ1-2, with TRBD1 identical over 7 bases. J was trimmed by 4 bases and V by 11 bases; bases with no gene match: 1. This CDR3 is 10 amino acids long. Germline lookup yields CDR1 LNHDA and CDR2 SQIVND (reference sequence). The CDR3 region is CAAGGYGYTF. For the CDR3, the DNA is TGTGCCGCAGGGGGCTATGGCTACACCTTC.

This clone came up a few times. In DNA form, the CDR3 reads TGCGCCAGCAGCCAAGAGACAGCGTTCATGAACACTGAAGCTTTCTTT. Amino acid sequence: CASSQETAFMNTEAFF. The V and J genes are TRBV4-1 and TRBJ1-1; D is perhaps TRBD1 (5 bases). The CDR3 runs 16 residues. Germline CDR1 MGHRA, CDR2 YSYEKL. The V end lost 0 bases, the J end lost 0 bases, and 11 bases lay between the germline ends.

The genes are TRBV6-6 and TRBJ2-5; 8 bases agree with TRBD2. CDR1 is MNHNY and CDR2 is SVGAGI in the germline V gene (reference sequence). CDR3 length equals 14 residues. The trim removed 6 bases at V and 2 bases at J, leaving 5 bases unmatched. CDR3 sequence: CASSPGTRQETQYF. In nucleotides, the CDR3 is TGTGCCAGCAGCCCCGGGACTAGACAAGAGACCCAGTACTTC.

CDR3 bases: TGTGCCAGCAGCCCGCCGGGACAGGGCAGCGCCGGGGAGCTGTTTTTT. Amino acid sequence: CASSPPGQGSAGELFF. The chain combines TRBV7-9 with TRBJ2-2; 9 bases map to TRBD1. The CDR3 spans 16 residues. CDR1 and CDR2 from the germline V gene are SEHNR and FQNEAQ (reference sequence). The V segment lost 5 bases and the J segment 6 bases; nucleotides outside the gene matches: 10.

The chain joins TRBV18 to TRBJ2-7, with D perhaps TRBD1 (6 bases). CDR1 and CDR2 from the germline V gene are KGHSH and LQKENI. The germline V and J ends were trimmed by 0 bases and 5 bases, with 11 bases remaining between them. This CDR3 is 14 amino acids long. In nucleotides, the CDR3 is TGTGCCAGCTCACCACCGGGGGCGCTGAACGAGCAGTACTTC. It translates to CASSPPGALNEQYF. The variable domain in full, completed from reference TRBV18 and TRBJ2-7, reads NAGVMQNPRHLVRRRGQEARLRCSPMKGHSHVYWYRQLPEEGLKFMVYLQKENIIDESGMPKERFSAEFPKEGPSILRIQQVVRGDSAAYFCASSPPGALNEQYFGPGTRLTVT.

The J gene is TRBJ1-2, the V gene TRBV18; TRBD1 aligns across 7 bases. Trimming at V came to 5 bases and at J to 4 bases, leaving 7 bases not matched to a gene. In germline, CDR1 is KGHSH, CDR2 LQKENI. The CDR3 covers 14 residues. CDR3 region: CASSAGGVGYGYTF. CDR3 DNA sequence: TGTGCCAGCTCAGCAGGGGGTGTGGGCTATGGCTACACCTTC.

The V and J genes are TRBV9 and TRBJ1-2, with TRBD1 identical over 7 bases. The V gene's germline CDR1 is SGDLS and CDR2 YYNGEE. This CDR3 comprises 17 residues. V trimming: 0 bases; J trimming: 0 bases; junction bases outside the gene matches: 8. The CDR3 nucleotides are TGTGCCAGCAGCGTAGAGGTCAGGGGGGAAACTAACTATGGCTACACCTTC. Translating gives CASSVEVRGETNYGYTF.

The rearrangement uses TRBV11-2 and TRBJ2-1; 10 nucleotides align to TRBD2. Germline CDR1 is SGHAT and CDR2 is FQNNGV. This CDR3 is 17 amino acids long. After removal of 5 bases from V and 7 bases from J, the junction contained 14 bases not matched to a gene. The CDR3 region has the DNA TGTGCCAGCAGCCGAGGGATCGAGCGGGGGGGCCGGAATGAGCAGTTCTTC. Its protein product is CASSRGIERGGRNEQFF.

J is TRBJ2-1 and V is TRBV2, with unresolved D. The CDR3 length is 15 residues. The germline V and J ends were trimmed by 3 bases and 0 bases, with 9 bases remaining between them. Germline CDR1 is SNHLY and CDR2 is FYNNEI. As DNA, the CDR3 is TGTGCCAGCAGTGAGGGCAGAGACTCCTACAATGAGCAGTTCTTC. Translated, it gives CASSEGRDSYNEQFF. The full variable domain, completed using reference TRBV2 and TRBJ2-1, is EPEVTQTPSHQVTQMGQEVILRCVPISNHLYFYWYRQILGQKVEFLVSFYNNEISEKSEIFDDQFSVERPDGSNFTLKIRSTKLEDSAMYFCASSEGRDSYNEQFFGPGTRLTVL.

This chain joins TRBV6-1 and TRBJ1-2, with 7 positions matching TRBD1. The junction had 8 bases not matched to a gene; V was cut back by 4 bases and J by 6 bases. This CDR3 has 14 amino acids. In germline, CDR1 is MNHNS, CDR2 SASEGT. CDR3 DNA: TGTGCCAGCAGTGGAGGGGGTACAGGGGATGGCTACACCTTC. It encodes CASSGGGTGDGYTF.

This sequence joins TRBV4-2 and TRBJ2-7, with D perhaps TRBD2 (6 bases). CDR1 and CDR2 (germline): LGHNA, YNFKEQ. The CDR3 covers 16 residues. Trimming took 0 bases from V and 3 from J, leaving 15 bases between them. The CDR3 sequence is CASSQDLGGARYEQYF. The CDR3 coding sequence is TGTGCCAGCAGCCAAGATTTAGGAGGGGCCCGCTACGAGCAGTACTTC.

This chain connects TRBV27 to TRBJ1-2; 7 bases agree with TRBD1. The CDR3 runs to 15 residues. Germline V CDR1 and CDR2: MNHEY, SMNVEV (reference sequence). The V and J ends lost 4 bases and 2 bases, in that order; junction bases with no gene match: 7. CDR3 amino acids: CASSWSTGINYGYTF. CDR3 bases: TGTGCCAGCAGTTGGTCGACAGGGATCAACTATGGCTACACCTTC.

The chain joins TRBV5-6 to TRBJ2-7; D is possibly TRBD1 (5 bases). V lost 0 bases to trimming and J lost 1 base, with 5 bases between them. CDR1 and CDR2 from the germline V gene are SGHDT and YYEEEE. This CDR3 has 13 residues. As DNA, the CDR3 is TGTGCCAGCAGCTTGGCAGGGTCCTACGAGCAGTACTTC. Translating it yields CASSLAGSYEQYF.

The V and J genes are TRBV5-5 and TRBJ1-1; 7 bases are shared with TRBD1. The CDR3 is 15 amino acids. After removal of 4 bases from V and 1 base from J, the junction contained 7 bases not matched to a gene. Germline loops: CDR1 SGHKS, CDR2 YYEKEE (reference sequence). CDR3 sequence (DNA): TGTGCCAGCAGCCCGAGACAGGGAACGAACACTGAAGCTTTCTTT. Protein: CASSPRQGTNTEAFF. Variable domain in full (rest from reference TRBV5-5 and TRBJ1-1): DAGVTQSPTHLIKTRGQQVTLRCSPISGHKSVSWYQQVLGQGPQFIFQYYEKEERGRGNFPDRFSARQFPNYSSELNVNALLLGDSALYLCASSPRQGTNTEAFFGQGTRLTVV.

Regarding this clone: A junction end diverges from the germline sequence, so it may reflect a read error. The rearrangement joins TRBV7-9 to TRBJ2-7; 9 positions match TRBD2. In germline, CDR1 is SEHNR, CDR2 FQNEAQ (reference sequence). The length of the CDR3 is 15 residues. The CDR3 protein is CSSSSSGTSIYEQYF. CDR3 DNA: TGTTCCAGCAGCTCTTCCGGGACTAGCATCTACGAGCAGTACTTC.

The rearrangement links TRBV7-2 to TRBJ1-2, with D maybe TRBD1 (6 bases). V dropped 2 bases and J dropped 5 bases, with 12 bases sitting between them. CDR3 length: 14 residues. Germline-derived CDR1 and CDR2 are SGHTA and FQGNSA. CDR3 nucleotide sequence: TGTGCCAGCAGCTTAACGGGGACAACGTATGGCTACACCTTC. It codes for CASSLTGTTYGYTF.

This chain uses TRBV9 with TRBJ2-1; 13 bases are shared with TRBD2. This CDR3 region has 17 residues. CDR1 SGDLS and CDR2 YYNGEE come from the germline V gene. The ends lost 4 bases at V and 3 bases at J; junction bases unmatched: 7. CDR3 region: CASSRGLAGAIYNEQFF. As DNA, the CDR3 is TGTGCCAGCAGCAGAGGACTAGCGGGGGCTATCTACAATGAGCAGTTCTTC.

This sequence joins TRBV6-5 and TRBJ1-1; D unclear. The germline gives CDR1 MNHEY, CDR2 SVGAGI. This CDR3 is 14 amino acids long. V was clipped by 5 bases and J by 0 bases, with 10 bases between them. The CDR3 reads CASSPEGMNTEAFF. DNA for the CDR3: TGTGCCAGCAGTCCGGAGGGTATGAACACTGAAGCTTTCTTT.

A word on this clone: The junction differs from germline at one of its ends, possibly a read error. The chain is built from TRBV18 and TRBJ1-2, with D possibly matching TRBD1 (5 bases). CDR1 and CDR2 from the germline V gene are KGHSH and LQKENI. The CDR3 contains 16 residues. CDR3 DNA: TGTGCCAACTCACGGGGGGAACCTGAACTAGGCTATGGCTACACCTTC. Its translation is CANSRGEPELGYGYTF. Complete variable domain (other parts from reference TRBV18 and TRBJ1-2): NAGVMQNPRHLVRRRGQEARLRCSPMKGHSHVYWYRQLPEEGLKFMVYLQKENIIDESGMPKERFSAEFPKEGPSILRIQQVVRGDSAAYFCANSRGEPELGYGYTFGSGTRLTVV.

The chain is built from TRBV4-1 and TRBJ2-2, with unresolved D. Trimming stripped 3 bases from V and 2 bases from J, with 4 bases between. This CDR3 comprises 13 residues. Germline loops: CDR1 MGHRA, CDR2 YSYEKL. The CDR3 loop is CASSHVNTGELFF. The CDR3 DNA reads TGCGCCAGCAGCCATGTAAACACCGGGGAGCTGTTTTTT.

The rearrangement links TRBV5-5 to TRBJ2-7, with a possible D match to TRBD1 (8 bases). Deletions cut 4 bases from V and 6 bases from J, with 35 bases between. CDR3 length equals 20 residues. The germline V gene encodes CDR1 SGHKS and CDR2 YYEKEE (reference sequence). CDR3 region: CASSRGVVGRGRERRGEQYF. DNA for the CDR3: TGTGCCAGCAGCCGGGGGGTGGTGGGCAGGGGGCGTGAGAGGCGAGGCGAGCAGTACTTC.

The V gene is TRBV30, the J gene TRBJ1-1; 9 bases line up with TRBD1. V lost 3 bases, J lost 1 base, and 6 bases stayed unmatched. Germline CDR1 and CDR2: GTSNPN and SVGIG (reference sequence). The CDR3 is made up of 15 amino acids. In DNA form, the CDR3 reads TGTGCCTGGAGAGAACAGGGGGCTAGGAACACTGAAGCTTTCTTT. It specifies CAWREQGARNTEAFF.

The chain recombines TRBV4-1 with TRBJ2-7; TRBD1 matches at 9 bases. The CDR3 is made up of 15 amino acids. Germline V gene data show CDR1 as MGHRA and CDR2 as YSYEKL. The ends lost 2 bases at V and 4 bases at J; junction bases unmatched: 6. The CDR3 region is CASSQNWDRVYEQYF. CDR3 nucleotide sequence: TGCGCCAGCAGCCAAAATTGGGACAGGGTTTACGAGCAGTACTTC.

The rearrangement uses TRBV19 and TRBJ1-2; D remains unclear. Germline values: CDR1 LNHDA, CDR2 SQIVND (reference sequence). This CDR3 is built from 9 residues. The CDR3 reads CVSPYGYTF. CDR3 in DNA: TGTGTCTCCCCCTATGGCTACACCTTC. Full variable domain (remainder filled in from reference TRBV19 and TRBJ1-2): DGGITQSPKYLFRKEGQNVTLSCEQNLNHDAMYWYRQDPGQGLRLIYYSQIVNDFQKGDIAEGYSVSREKKESFPLTVTSAQKNPTAFYLCVSPYGYTFGSGTRLTVV.

The rearrangement links TRBV6-6 to TRBJ1-1, with D perhaps TRBD1 (5 bases). Trimming took off 7 bases at V and 1 base at J, with 13 bases between the two ends. The CDR3 sequence is 14 residues long. CDR1 MNHNY and CDR2 SVGAGI come from the germline V gene (reference sequence). The CDR3 loop is CASKFRGGNTEAFF. DNA of the CDR3: TGTGCCAGCAAATTTCGGGGGGGGAACACTGAAGCTTTCTTT.

V and J are TRBV9 and TRBJ2-5, with TRBD1 identical over 7 bases. Germline CDR1 SGDLS, CDR2 YYNGEE. V shed 3 bases, J shed 4 bases, and the junction held 12 bases outside the gene matches. The CDR3 contains 16 residues. The CDR3 DNA sequence: TGTGCCAGCAGCGCCACAGGGGATCTCCGAATAGAGACCCAGTACTTC. Amino acid sequence: CASSATGDLRIETQYF.

CDR3 residues: CAWGDTNTEAFF. The CDR3 region has the DNA TGTGCCTGGGGGGACACGAACACTGAAGCTTTCTTT. The V call is TRBV30, the J call TRBJ1-1, with D possibly TRBD1 on 6 matching bases. CDR3 length: 12 residues. The germline V gene has CDR1 GTSNPN and CDR2 SVGIG (reference sequence). With 5 bases removed from V and 1 base from J, the gap between germline ends came to 8 bases.